The next 2 T cell receptor beta chains were all read from a single sample in a study of cytomegalovirus exposure and HLA in healthy donors. PCR employed 60 Vbeta and 13 Jbeta primers. Libraries were prepared by immunoSEQ multiplex PCR; TCRdb keeps only in-frame clonotypes and omits some of them. The data show about 200,000 clones, approximately 78% seen once. The specimen sequenced was PBMCs. These TCRs come from a man aged 25 to 40 in good health and CMV-seronegative.

The gene calls are TRBV7-9 and TRBJ1-1; D gene ambiguous. V lost 1 base and J lost 1, with 13 bases in between. The CDR3 covers 16 residues. Germline lookup yields CDR1 SEHNR and CDR2 FQNEAQ (reference sequence). For the CDR3, the DNA is TGTGCCAGCAGCTTAGTGGCACCGGAGGGGAACACTGAAGCTTTCTTT. Protein sequence: CASSLVAPEGNTEAFF.

This chain joins TRBV5-6 and TRBJ2-5; D unresolved. TRBJ2-7 explains the end of the DNA better; the J call may be wrong. CDR1 and CDR2 (germline): SGHDT, YYEEEE. The CDR3 runs to 13 residues. The CDR3 DNA reads as TGTGCCAGCAGCTTGGACGAATCCTACGAGCAGTACTTC. It is translated as CASSLDESYEQYF.